This is a list of T cell receptor beta chains from one sample in a study of T cells after yellow fever vaccination. TCRdb used MiXCR to reprocess the 5' RACE reads, holding one entry per CDR3 protein. The data show hundreds of thousands of distinct CDR3 sequences, roughly 3.5% seen once. The sequencing used PBMCs, collected on the day of the yellow fever booster vaccination. The receptors come from a man aged 18-30 years who received the YFV17D yellow fever vaccine. The CDR3 runs from the conserved cysteine through the conserved F or W. D genes are given only for firm matches. Where a row states a size, it is once, few, many or the class of an expanded clone; other rows omit it.

size	V	J	D	CDR3	DNA
few	TRBV12-3/TRBV12-4	TRBJ2-3	TRBD1	CASSFGTGGNTQYF	TGTGCCAGCAGTTTCGGGACAGGGGGCAATACGCAGTATTTT
many	TRBV4-2	TRBJ2-3	TRBD1	CASSQERGHNGGLTDTQYF	TGTGCCAGCAGCCAAGAAAGGGGGCATAACGGAGGCCTCACAGATACGCAGTATTTT
few	TRBV7-3	TRBJ2-5	TRBD1	CASSAGGASETQYF	TGTGCCAGCAGCGCAGGGGGCGCATCGGAGACCCAGTACTTC
many	TRBV15	TRBJ2-5	TRBD1	CATSNTGDETQYF	TGTGCCACCAGCAACACAGGGGACGAGACCCAGTACTTC
few	TRBV12-3/TRBV12-4	TRBJ1-1	-	CASRGMNTEAFF	TGTGCCAGCAGGGGCATGAACACTGAAGCTTTCTTT
-	TRBV7-2	TRBJ2-3	-	CASSPTADRPVDTQYF	TGTGCCAGCAGCCCTACCGCGGACCGACCTGTGGATACGCAGTATTTT
few	TRBV25-1	TRBJ2-5	TRBD1	CASSVQGLQETQYF	TGTGCCAGCAGTGTACAGGGGTTACAAGAGACCCAGTACTTC
few	TRBV20-1	TRBJ2-6	-	CSARNGNGANVLTF	TGCAGTGCCCGGAATGGGAATGGGGCCAACGTCCTGACTTTC
few	TRBV27	TRBJ1-1	-	CASSFQGGYTEAFF	TGTGCCAGCAGTTTTCAGGGTGGGTACACTGAAGCTTTCTTT
few	TRBV6-5	TRBJ2-1	-	CASSYSDFYNEQFF	TGTGCCAGCAGTTACTCCGATTTCTACAATGAGCAGTTCTTC
many	TRBV28	TRBJ2-3	-	CASAPGSTDTQYF	TGTGCCAGCGCCCCTGGCAGCACAGATACGCAGTATTTT
few	TRBV29-1	TRBJ1-1	-	CSGGAGAMNTEAFF	TGCAGCGGGGGGGCAGGTGCGATGAACACTGAAGCTTTCTTT
many	TRBV14	TRBJ2-2	TRBD1	CASSQDRGRRTGELFF	TGTGCCAGCAGCCAAGACAGGGGGCGAAGGACCGGGGAGCTGTTTTTT
-	TRBV6-6	TRBJ1-5	-	CAVKQENQPQHF	TGTGCCGTCAAACAGGAAAATCAGCCCCAGCATTTT
many	TRBV7-2	TRBJ2-1	TRBD2	CASSPYHTSGGHHNEQFF	TGTGCCAGCAGCCCCTACCACACTAGCGGGGGGCACCACAATGAGCAGTTCTTC
few	TRBV10-2	TRBJ2-1	TRBD2	CASSRGSGGLNNEQFF	TGCGCCAGCAGTAGGGGGAGCGGGGGCCTAAACAATGAGCAGTTCTTC
many	TRBV4-3	TRBJ2-5	TRBD2	CASSQDIAGSGGRYF	TGCGCCAGCAGCCAAGATATTGCGGGTAGCGGGGGACGCTACTTC
-	TRBV7-6	TRBJ2-1	-	CASSVLGPYNEQFF	TGTGCCAGCAGCGTCTTGGGTCCCTACAATGAGCAGTTCTTC
many	TRBV5-5	TRBJ2-5	-	CASSVEKETQYF	TGTGCCAGCAGCGTCGAGAAAGAGACCCAGTACTTC
many	TRBV7-2	TRBJ2-1	-	CASSLYREHEQFF	TGTGCCAGCAGCCTCTACAGGGAGCACGAGCAGTTCTTC
many	TRBV6-2/TRBV6-3	TRBJ1-1	-	CASSQNYREFQAEAFF	TGTGCCAGCAGCCAAAACTACAGGGAATTTCAGGCTGAAGCTTTCTTT
many	TRBV20-1	TRBJ2-3	-	CSARDPLADTQYF	TGCAGTGCTAGAGACCCACTAGCTGATACGCAGTATTTT
few	TRBV6-4	TRBJ2-1	-	CASRGPYNEQFF	TGTGCCAGCAGAGGACCTTACAATGAGCAGTTCTTC
many	TRBV28	TRBJ2-5	-	CASSSVGSGARETQYF	TGTGCCAGCAGTTCTGTTGGATCCGGGGCGCGAGAGACCCAGTACTTC
many	TRBV29-1	TRBJ1-1	-	CSVSTQGSPEAFF	TGCAGCGTTTCCACGCAGGGGAGTCCTGAAGCTTTCTTT
-	TRBV6-5	TRBJ1-2	TRBD1	CASSYASQGGYGYTF	TGTGCCAGCAGTTACGCTTCACAGGGGGGCTATGGCTACACCTTC
few	TRBV25-1	TRBJ1-2	-	CASSVLARGEGYTF	TGTGCCAGCAGTGTTTTGGCCAGGGGAGAAGGCTACACCTTC
many	TRBV6-2/TRBV6-3	TRBJ2-1	TRBD2	CASSWTSGGYNEQFF	TGTGCCAGCAGTTGGACTAGCGGGGGCTACAATGAGCAGTTCTTC
-	TRBV6-2/TRBV6-3	TRBJ1-1	-	CASSENRGGAFF	TGTGCCAGCAGTGAGAATCGGGGTGGCGCTTTCTTT